These 5 T cell receptor beta chains were all obtained from the same sample, sequenced in a study of CD8 T cells in ankylosing spondylitis. TCRdb re-called the 5' RACE reads through MiXCR, storing one row per CDR3 protein. The table includes about 160,000 distinct CDR3 sequences, approximately 10% detected once. Source material: blood, either unsorted or a sorted T cell fraction (not recorded which). Every receptor here comes from a female donor with ankylosing spondylitis or in good health (not recorded which).

The V call is TRBV3-1, the J call TRBJ1-1; D call uncertain. There are 14 residues in the CDR3. V dropped 4 bases and J dropped 0 bases, with 9 bases sitting between them. Looked up from germline, CDR1 is LGHDT and CDR2 is YNNKEL (reference sequence). The CDR3 bases are TGTGCCAGCAGCCCCGACAAGATGAACACTGAAGCTTTCTTT. Residues: CASSPDKMNTEAFF. Full variable domain (remainder filled in from reference TRBV3-1 and TRBJ1-1): DTAVSQTPKYLVTQMGNDKSIKCEQNLGHDTMYWYKQDSKKFLKIMFSYNNKELIINETVPNRFSPKSPDKAHLNLHINSLELGDSAVYFCASSPDKMNTEAFFGQGTRLTVV.

This chain links TRBV5-5 with TRBJ1-2; tentatively, D is TRBD1 (5 bases). The V gene's germline CDR1 is SGHKS and CDR2 YYEKEE (reference sequence). The CDR3 totals 17 residues. The V gene lost 3 bases and the J gene lost 0 bases, with 18 bases spanning the gap. CDR3 nucleotide sequence: TGTGCCAGCAGCTCCGGGCCCTCCAGGGTCCCTAACTATGGCTACACCTTC. Protein sequence: CASSSGPSRVPNYGYTF.

This clonotype was counted only a few times. This sequence joins TRBV9 and TRBJ1-5; no firm D call. Trimming cost V 0 bases and J 6 bases, with 10 bases left between them. The CDR3 runs to 14 residues. Looked up from germline, CDR1 is SGDLS and CDR2 is YYNGEE. CDR3 in amino acids: CASSVGGEGQPQHF. The CDR3 bases are TGTGCCAGCAGCGTAGGCGGGGAAGGTCAGCCCCAGCATTTT.

The chain combines TRBV20-1 with TRBJ2-7; D gene ambiguous. Germline CDR1 and CDR2: DFQATT and SNEGSKA (reference sequence). This CDR3 is built from 11 residues. V lost 3 bases and J 6 bases, leaving 9 bases between the germline ends. CDR3 sequence (DNA): TGCAGTGCTAGGTCAGTAGCCGAGCAGTACTTC. This codes for CSARSVAEQYF.

This clonotype was picked up many times. The rearrangement links TRBV5-1 to TRBJ2-1; D is ambiguous. V was cut by 0 bases and J by 7 bases, with 5 bases left in between. Per the germline V gene, CDR1 is SGHRS and CDR2 is YFSETQ. The CDR3 runs to 12 residues. The CDR3 is CASSLVLNEQFF. The CDR3 bases are TGCGCCAGCAGCTTGGTCTTAAATGAGCAGTTCTTC.